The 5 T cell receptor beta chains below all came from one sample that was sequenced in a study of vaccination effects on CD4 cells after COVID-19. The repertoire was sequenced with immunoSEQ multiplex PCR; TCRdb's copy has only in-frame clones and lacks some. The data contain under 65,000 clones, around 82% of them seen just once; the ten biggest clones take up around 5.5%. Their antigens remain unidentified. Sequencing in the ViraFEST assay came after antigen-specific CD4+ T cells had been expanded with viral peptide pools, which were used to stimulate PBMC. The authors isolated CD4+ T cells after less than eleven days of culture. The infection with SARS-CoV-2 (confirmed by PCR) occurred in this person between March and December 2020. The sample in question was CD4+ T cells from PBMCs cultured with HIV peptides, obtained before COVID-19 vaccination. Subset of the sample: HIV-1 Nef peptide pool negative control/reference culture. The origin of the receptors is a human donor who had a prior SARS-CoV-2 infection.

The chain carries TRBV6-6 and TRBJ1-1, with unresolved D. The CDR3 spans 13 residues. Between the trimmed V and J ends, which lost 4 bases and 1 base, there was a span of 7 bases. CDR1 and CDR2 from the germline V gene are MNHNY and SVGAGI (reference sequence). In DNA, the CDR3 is TGTGCCAGCAGTTCCCAGAAGAACACTGAAGCTTTCTTT. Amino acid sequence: CASSSQKNTEAFF.

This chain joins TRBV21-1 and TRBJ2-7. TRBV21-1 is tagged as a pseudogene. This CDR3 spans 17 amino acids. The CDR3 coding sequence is TGTGCCAGCAGCAAAGTTTCCCCCGGCAGGCGGACCTACGAGCAGTACTTC. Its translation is CASSKVSPGRRTYEQYF.

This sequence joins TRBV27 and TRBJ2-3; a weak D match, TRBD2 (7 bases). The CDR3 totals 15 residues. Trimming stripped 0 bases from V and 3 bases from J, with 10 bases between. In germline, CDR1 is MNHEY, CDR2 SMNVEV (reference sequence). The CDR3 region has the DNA TGTGCCAGCAGTTTATCAGGGAGGGGGACAGATACGCAGTATTTT. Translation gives CASSLSGRGTDTQYF.

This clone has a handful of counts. The DNA for the CDR3 is TGCGCCAGCAGCCAAGGGACATCGCTTGGAGCTTTCTTT. Residues: CASSQGTSLGAFF. This chain connects TRBV4-1 to TRBJ1-1; possibly TRBD1 for D (5 bases). Trimming left V 1 base short and J 10 bases short, with 13 bases between. The V gene's germline CDR1 is MGHRA and CDR2 YSYEKL. The CDR3 runs to 13 residues.

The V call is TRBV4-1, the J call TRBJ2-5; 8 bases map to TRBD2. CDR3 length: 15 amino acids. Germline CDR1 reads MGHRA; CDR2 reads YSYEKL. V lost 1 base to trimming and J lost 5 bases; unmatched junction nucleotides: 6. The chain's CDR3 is CASSQVGSGVETQYF. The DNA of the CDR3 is TGCGCCAGCAGCCAAGTCGGTAGCGGGGTGGAGACCCAGTACTTC.